Listed below are T cell receptor beta chains from one sample, sequenced in a study of beta chain features in type 1 diabetes. The protocol was immunoSEQ multiplex PCR, while the TCRdb copy is restricted to in-frame clones and leaves out a portion. The sample lists 150,000 or so clones; about 9.7% were seen once. The material sequenced was central memory CD4+ T cells from blood. All receptors come from a woman in her 40s in good health. CDR3s include the opening cysteine and the closing phenylalanine or tryptophan. Rows give clone size only sometimes, using once, few, many, or a class for an expanded clone.

cdr3_aa: CASSSGQFAYEQYF
clone_size: many
j_call: TRBJ2-7
cdr3_length: 14
v_call: TRBV7-2

cdr3_aa: CASLANYEQYF
clone_size: NA
j_call: TRBJ2-7
cdr3_length: 11
v_call: TRBV10-2

cdr3_aa: CASSAVGGEYNEQFF
clone_size: few
j_call: TRBJ2-1
cdr3_length: 15
v_call: TRBV7-2

cdr3_aa: CASSPGPGGSTDTQYF
clone_size: NA
j_call: TRBJ2-3
cdr3_length: 16
v_call: TRBV7-9

cdr3_aa: CASSFPGATNEKLFF
clone_size: few
j_call: TRBJ1-4
cdr3_length: 15
v_call: TRBV7-9

cdr3_aa: CASSTQTGLRTEAFF
clone_size: few
j_call: TRBJ1-1
cdr3_length: 15
v_call: TRBV7-2

cdr3_aa: CASSIVGEGETQYF
clone_size: few
j_call: TRBJ2-5
cdr3_length: 14
v_call: TRBV19

cdr3_aa: CSVQGNGEAFF
clone_size: few
j_call: TRBJ1-1
cdr3_length: 11
v_call: TRBV29-1

cdr3_aa: CASSLSGTGAQLF
clone_size: NA
j_call: TRBJ2-1
cdr3_length: 13
v_call: TRBV6-5

cdr3_aa: CASRRDRNTEAFF
clone_size: few
j_call: TRBJ1-1
cdr3_length: 13
v_call: TRBV7-2

cdr3_aa: CASSEVAGTSYF
clone_size: few
j_call: TRBJ2-5
cdr3_length: 12
v_call: TRBV2

cdr3_aa: CASSARDGYTF
clone_size: NA
j_call: TRBJ1-2
cdr3_length: 11
v_call: TRBV9

cdr3_aa: CASSLASGTYEQYF
clone_size: many
j_call: TRBJ2-7
cdr3_length: 14
v_call: TRBV7-2

cdr3_aa: CASSLSWTGDTEAFF
clone_size: NA
j_call: TRBJ1-1
cdr3_length: 15
v_call: TRBV27

cdr3_aa: CSVAMNTEAFF
clone_size: NA
j_call: TRBJ1-1
cdr3_length: 11
v_call: TRBV29-1

cdr3_aa: CASSYSGGTTNEKLFF
clone_size: NA
j_call: TRBJ1-4
cdr3_length: 16
v_call: TRBV6-6

cdr3_aa: CASSSEGQYGYTF
clone_size: medium-sized
j_call: TRBJ1-2
cdr3_length: 13
v_call: TRBV5-1

cdr3_aa: CASSSGGQATDTQYF
clone_size: few
j_call: TRBJ2-3
cdr3_length: 15
v_call: TRBV7-9

cdr3_aa: CASGGVVMNTEAFF
clone_size: few
j_call: TRBJ1-1
cdr3_length: 14
v_call: TRBV6-5

cdr3_aa: CASSLTRGNQPQHF
clone_size: NA
j_call: TRBJ1-5
cdr3_length: 14
v_call: TRBV7-9

cdr3_aa: CASSQNKRGYNEQFF
clone_size: NA
j_call: TRBJ2-1
cdr3_length: 15
v_call: TRBV4-3

cdr3_aa: CASSFTRSQETQYF
clone_size: once
j_call: TRBJ2-5
cdr3_length: 14
v_call: TRBV5-1

cdr3_aa: CASTRTGTYGYTF
clone_size: NA
j_call: TRBJ1-2
cdr3_length: 13
v_call: TRBV9

cdr3_aa: CASSLDRRSGEAFF
clone_size: few
j_call: TRBJ1-1
cdr3_length: 14
v_call: TRBV7-2

cdr3_aa: CASSLRLVHEQFF
clone_size: NA
j_call: TRBJ2-1
cdr3_length: 13
v_call: TRBV11-2

cdr3_aa: CASSRIVTGGTEAFF
clone_size: NA
j_call: TRBJ1-1
cdr3_length: 15
v_call: TRBV6-1

cdr3_aa: CASSSPGLVADTQYF
clone_size: NA
j_call: TRBJ2-3
cdr3_length: 15
v_call: TRBV13

cdr3_aa: CASSYFGVREKLFF
clone_size: few
j_call: TRBJ1-4
cdr3_length: 14
v_call: TRBV6-6

cdr3_aa: CASSLGVAGNYGYTF
clone_size: few
j_call: TRBJ1-2
cdr3_length: 15
v_call: TRBV11-2

cdr3_aa: CASSTTSISDTQYF
clone_size: few
j_call: TRBJ2-3
cdr3_length: 14
v_call: TRBV5-1

cdr3_aa: CASSYQDNSYTF
clone_size: few
j_call: TRBJ1-2
cdr3_length: 12
v_call: TRBV6-6

cdr3_aa: CASSLAVEKQFF
clone_size: few
j_call: TRBJ2-1
cdr3_length: 12
v_call: TRBV7-2

cdr3_aa: CASSLPEAGLSTDTQYF
clone_size: NA
j_call: TRBJ2-3
cdr3_length: 17
v_call: TRBV5-4

cdr3_aa: CASSAGLEGTQYF
clone_size: NA
j_call: TRBJ2-5
cdr3_length: 13
v_call: TRBV6-1

cdr3_aa: CASSEGPQGVYEQYF
clone_size: NA
j_call: TRBJ2-7
cdr3_length: 15
v_call: TRBV6-1

cdr3_aa: CASSRQGRDDNSPLHF
clone_size: NA
j_call: TRBJ1-6
cdr3_length: 16
v_call: TRBV5-1

cdr3_aa: CASSVVAQGFGDTQYF
clone_size: few
j_call: TRBJ2-3
cdr3_length: 16
v_call: TRBV9

cdr3_aa: CASSLDRVVGETQYF
clone_size: few
j_call: TRBJ2-5
cdr3_length: 15
v_call: TRBV5-1

cdr3_aa: CASSLGRGPQETQYF
clone_size: few
j_call: TRBJ2-5
cdr3_length: 15
v_call: TRBV7-7

cdr3_aa: CASSYLAGDNYEQYF
clone_size: NA
j_call: TRBJ2-7
cdr3_length: 15
v_call: TRBV4-3

cdr3_aa: CASSKTERPNNEQFF
clone_size: many
j_call: TRBJ2-1
cdr3_length: 15
v_call: TRBV7-2

cdr3_aa: CASSPSSGGRAQYF
clone_size: NA
j_call: TRBJ2-5
cdr3_length: 14
v_call: TRBV2

cdr3_aa: CASSESGETQYF
clone_size: NA
j_call: TRBJ2-5
cdr3_length: 12
v_call: TRBV10-1

cdr3_aa: CASSRTASYEQYF
clone_size: few
j_call: TRBJ2-7
cdr3_length: 13
v_call: TRBV19

cdr3_aa: CASSAVLQGYNEQFF
clone_size: NA
j_call: TRBJ2-1
cdr3_length: 15
v_call: TRBV10-1

cdr3_aa: CASSLGALSYEQYF
clone_size: NA
j_call: TRBJ2-7
cdr3_length: 14
v_call: TRBV5-5

cdr3_aa: CASSPDRVREQYF
clone_size: NA
j_call: TRBJ2-7
cdr3_length: 13
v_call: TRBV6-6

cdr3_aa: CASSLNTGTGELFF
clone_size: NA
j_call: TRBJ2-2
cdr3_length: 14
v_call: TRBV5-1